The rows below give T cell receptor beta chains drawn from one sample of a study of Graves' ophthalmopathy and Graves' hyperthyroidism. TCRdb reanalysed the multiplex PCR reads using MiXCR and keeps one entry per CDR3 protein. This sample has roughly 480,000 distinct CDR3 sequences, with around 14% found just once. The sample consisted of blood. The receptors originated from a woman aged 25-40 years with Graves' ophthalmopathy. The CDR3 runs from the conserved cysteine through the conserved F or W. The order of the fields is CDR3 protein, CDR3 DNA, J gene, clone size, D gene, V gene. The D gene is left open where the match is weak. Clone size is not always given. Where it is, it says once, few, many or a class for expanded clones.

CDR3 protein: CASSLRASDSPLHF
CDR3 DNA: TGTGCCAGCAGTTTAAGGGCGTCGGATTCACCCCTCCACTTT
J gene: TRBJ1-6
clone size: .
D gene: .
V gene: TRBV12-3/TRBV12-4

CDR3 protein: CASRPDRAAGELFF
CDR3 DNA: TGTGCCAGCAGACCGGACAGGGCGGCCGGGGAGCTGTTTTTT
J gene: TRBJ2-2
clone size: many
D gene: TRBD1
V gene: TRBV7-9

CDR3 protein: CASSQVKGDSNNSPLHF
CDR3 DNA: TGCGCCAGCAGCCAAGTTAAAGGGGACTCCAATAATTCACCCCTCCACTTT
J gene: TRBJ1-6
clone size: few
D gene: .
V gene: TRBV4-1

CDR3 protein: CASSYRGSNQPQHF
CDR3 DNA: TGTGCCAGCAGTTACAGGGGGAGCAATCAGCCCCAGCATTTT
J gene: TRBJ1-5
clone size: many
D gene: .
V gene: TRBV6-2/TRBV6-3

CDR3 protein: CASKPPLDQSRTEAFF
CDR3 DNA: TGTGCCAGTAAACCCCCTCTTGATCAGAGCCGCACTGAAGCTTTCTTT
J gene: TRBJ1-1
clone size: .
D gene: .
V gene: TRBV19

CDR3 protein: CSARRGGSYEQYF
CDR3 DNA: TGCAGTGCTAGACGCGGGGGCTCCTACGAGCAGTACTTC
J gene: TRBJ2-7
clone size: many
D gene: TRBD2
V gene: TRBV20-1

CDR3 protein: CATSDRGVAYEQYF
CDR3 DNA: TGTGCCACCAGTGATCGAGGGGTAGCCTACGAGCAGTACTTC
J gene: TRBJ2-7
clone size: many
D gene: .
V gene: TRBV24-1

CDR3 protein: CAWSVVLFGETQYF
CDR3 DNA: TGTGCCTGGAGTGTAGTCTTGTTCGGGGAGACCCAGTACTTC
J gene: TRBJ2-5
clone size: many
D gene: .
V gene: TRBV30

CDR3 protein: CASSLDLPNTEAFF
CDR3 DNA: TGTGCCAGCAGTTTAGATCTCCCGAACACTGAAGCTTTCTTT
J gene: TRBJ1-1
clone size: once
D gene: .
V gene: TRBV12-3/TRBV12-4

CDR3 protein: CASSLRQTLEQYF
CDR3 DNA: TGTGCCAGCAGCCTAAGACAGACCTTGGAGCAGTACTTC
J gene: TRBJ2-7
clone size: many
D gene: .
V gene: TRBV7-2

CDR3 protein: CSGTPGQGREAFF
CDR3 DNA: TGCAGTGGGACACCGGGACAGGGGCGTGAAGCTTTCTTT
J gene: TRBJ1-1
clone size: many
D gene: TRBD1
V gene: TRBV20-1